This T cell receptor (beta chain) derives from a study of human T cells and chemical hapten exposure. Study at large: For the roughly 26-week duration of the study, patients were given weekly doses of diphenylcyclopropenone on the scalp. Overall study findings and caveats: Positively correlated with patch test score were the counts of PT1 expanded TCRs. TCRs exceeding 1 in 1000 frequency stayed unchanged with DPC sensitization.

This clonotype has only a few counts. Its antigen is not identified. TCRdb passed the RACE reads through MiXCR, listing each CDR3 protein once. Among 100,000 to 150,000 distinct CDR3 sequences, about 11% were seen once, and the ten largest hold approximately 2.5%. Sample time point: patch test 3, about 24 weeks after DPC sensitization. Treatment noted: therapeutic diphenylcyclopropenone sensitization with weekly scalp DPC. The germline V gene encodes CDR1 DFQATT and CDR2 SNEGSKA (reference sequence). V lost 2 bases to trimming and J lost 4 bases, with 13 bases between them. The CDR3 sequence is 14 residues long.

V and J are TRBV20-1 and TRBJ2-3; D remains ambiguous. This sequence was found in a woman aged 50 to 60 with alopecia areata. Some clones in this sample may be carry-over from other donors' samples. Sequencing was performed on whole blood, taken in connection with sensitization to the hapten diphenylcyclopropenone (DPC). The CDR3 DNA sequence: TGCAGTGCTAGACCTCCCGTTGGGGCAGATACGCAGTATTTT. Translation: CSARPPVGADTQYF.